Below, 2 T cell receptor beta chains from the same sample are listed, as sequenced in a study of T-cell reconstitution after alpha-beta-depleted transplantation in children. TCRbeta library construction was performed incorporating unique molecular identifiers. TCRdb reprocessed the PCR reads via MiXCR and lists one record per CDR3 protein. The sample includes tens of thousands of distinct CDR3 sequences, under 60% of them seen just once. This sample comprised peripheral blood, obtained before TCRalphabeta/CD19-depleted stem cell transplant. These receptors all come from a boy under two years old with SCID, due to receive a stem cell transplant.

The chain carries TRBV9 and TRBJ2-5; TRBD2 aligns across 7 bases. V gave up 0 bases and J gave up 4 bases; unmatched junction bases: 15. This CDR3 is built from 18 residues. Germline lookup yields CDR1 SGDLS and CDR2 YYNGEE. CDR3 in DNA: TGTGCCAGCAGCGTAGATCCCGGACTAGTGGGCGTTGGAGAGACCCAGTACTTC. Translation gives CASSVDPGLVGVGETQYF.

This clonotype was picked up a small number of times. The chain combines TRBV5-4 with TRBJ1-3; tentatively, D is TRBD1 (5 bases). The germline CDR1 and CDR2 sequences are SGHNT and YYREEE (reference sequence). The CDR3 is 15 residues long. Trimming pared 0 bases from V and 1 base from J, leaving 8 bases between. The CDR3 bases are TGTGCCAGCAGCTTGGCCGGGGGTTCTGGAAACACCATATATTTT. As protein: CASSLAGGSGNTIYF.